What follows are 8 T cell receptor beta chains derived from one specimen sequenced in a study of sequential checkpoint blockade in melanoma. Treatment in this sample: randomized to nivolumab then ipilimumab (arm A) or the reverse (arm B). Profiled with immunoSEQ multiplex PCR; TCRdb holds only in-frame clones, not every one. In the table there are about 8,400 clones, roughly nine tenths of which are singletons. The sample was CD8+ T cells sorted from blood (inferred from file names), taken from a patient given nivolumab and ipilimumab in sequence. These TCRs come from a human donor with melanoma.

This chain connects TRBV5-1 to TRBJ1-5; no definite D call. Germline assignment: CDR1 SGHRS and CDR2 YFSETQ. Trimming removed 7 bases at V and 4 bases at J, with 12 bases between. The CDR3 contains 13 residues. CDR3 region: CASRKGDNQPQHF. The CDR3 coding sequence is TGCGCCAGCCGGAAGGGAGATAATCAGCCCCAGCATTTT.

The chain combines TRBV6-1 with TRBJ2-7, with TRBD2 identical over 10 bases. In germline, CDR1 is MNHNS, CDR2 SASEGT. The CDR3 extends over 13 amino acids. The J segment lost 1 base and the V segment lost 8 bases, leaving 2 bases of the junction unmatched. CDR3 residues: CASRTSGSYEQYV. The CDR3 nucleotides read TGTGCCAGCCGGACTAGCGGATCCTACGAGCAGTACGTC.

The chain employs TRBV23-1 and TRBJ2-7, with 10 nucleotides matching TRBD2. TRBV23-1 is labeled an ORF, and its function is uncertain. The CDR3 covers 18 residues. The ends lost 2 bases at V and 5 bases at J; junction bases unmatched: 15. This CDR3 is CASSQAPPGLANSHEQYV. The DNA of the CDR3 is TGCGCCAGCAGTCAAGCTCCACCGGGACTAGCGAATTCCCACGAGCAGTACGTC.

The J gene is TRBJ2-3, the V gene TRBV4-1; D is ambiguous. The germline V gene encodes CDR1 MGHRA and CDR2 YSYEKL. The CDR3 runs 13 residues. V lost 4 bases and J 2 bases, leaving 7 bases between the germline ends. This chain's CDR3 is CASSPLSTDTQYF. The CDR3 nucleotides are TGCGCCAGCAGCCCCCTCTCCACAGATACGCAGTATTTT.

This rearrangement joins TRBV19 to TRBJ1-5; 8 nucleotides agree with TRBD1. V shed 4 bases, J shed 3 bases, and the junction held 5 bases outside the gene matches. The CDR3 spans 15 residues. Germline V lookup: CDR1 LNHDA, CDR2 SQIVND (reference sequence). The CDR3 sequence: CASSTQGAINQPQHF. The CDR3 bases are TGTGCCAGTAGTACGCAGGGGGCGATCAATCAGCCCCAGCATTTT.

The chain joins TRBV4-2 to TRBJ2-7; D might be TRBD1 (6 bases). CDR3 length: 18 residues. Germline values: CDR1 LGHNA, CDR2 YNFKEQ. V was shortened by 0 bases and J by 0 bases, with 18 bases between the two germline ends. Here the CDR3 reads CASSQDQDDGGHSYEQYF. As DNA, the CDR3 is TGTGCCAGCAGCCAAGATCAGGACGATGGGGGCCACTCCTACGAGCAGTACTTC.

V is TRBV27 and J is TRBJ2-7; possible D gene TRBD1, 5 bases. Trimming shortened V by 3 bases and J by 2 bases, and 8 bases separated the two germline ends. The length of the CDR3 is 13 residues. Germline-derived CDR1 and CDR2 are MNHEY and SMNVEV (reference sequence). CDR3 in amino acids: CASSFQGTYEQYF. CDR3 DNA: TGTGCCAGCAGTTTTCAGGGCACCTACGAGCAGTACTTC.

Here the CDR3 DNA reads TGCGCCAGCAGCCAAGGAGCGGGAGGGTACAATGAGCAGTTCTTC. Translated, it gives CASSQGAGGYNEQFF. The V gene is TRBV4-3, the J gene TRBJ2-1, with 10 bases matching TRBD2. Losses at the gene ends were 1 base for V and 4 bases for J; bases not matched to a gene: 1. Germline assignment: CDR1 LGHNA and CDR2 YSLEER. The CDR3 covers 15 residues.